The clone carrying this T cell receptor beta chain was detected only once. The data were taken from a study of TIL therapy for anti-PD-1-resistant metastatic lung cancer. This was the immunoSEQ v3 assay. TCRdb's table, derived via immunoSEQ multiplex PCR, lists solely in-frame clones and lacks some. The table lists 95,000 or so clones, about three fifths of them singletons, with approximately 11% in the top ten. Per germline, CDR1 ENHRY and CDR2 SYGVKD. This CDR3 comprises 14 residues. Trimming at V came to 6 bases and at J to 4 bases, leaving 6 bases not matched to a gene. Time point defined: pre-treatment sample, taken before nivolumab and TIL therapy. The tumor samples were excised metastases, mostly pleural nodules or supraclavicular lymph nodes.

This clonotype originated in a person aged 25 to 79 with non-small cell lung cancer. This chain uses TRBV10-3 with TRBJ2-5; TRBD2 matches at 9 bases. Material: tumor tissue, obtained at baseline. CDR3 region: CAIRARGGVETQYF. The CDR3 DNA sequence: TGTGCCATCAGGGCGCGGGGGGGGGTAGAGACCCAGTACTTC.